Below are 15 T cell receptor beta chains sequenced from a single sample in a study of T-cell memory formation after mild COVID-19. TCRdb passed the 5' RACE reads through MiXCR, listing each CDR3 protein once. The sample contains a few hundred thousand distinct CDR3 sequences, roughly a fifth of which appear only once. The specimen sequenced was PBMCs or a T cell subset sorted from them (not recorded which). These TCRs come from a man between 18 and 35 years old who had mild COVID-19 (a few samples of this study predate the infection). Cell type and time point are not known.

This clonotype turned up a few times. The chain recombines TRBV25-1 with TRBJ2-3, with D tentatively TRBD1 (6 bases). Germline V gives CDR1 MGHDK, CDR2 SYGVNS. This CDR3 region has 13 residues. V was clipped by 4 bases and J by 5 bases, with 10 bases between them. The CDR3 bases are TGTGCCAGCAGTGGCACAGGGCAAGATACGCAGTATTTT. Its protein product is CASSGTGQDTQYF.

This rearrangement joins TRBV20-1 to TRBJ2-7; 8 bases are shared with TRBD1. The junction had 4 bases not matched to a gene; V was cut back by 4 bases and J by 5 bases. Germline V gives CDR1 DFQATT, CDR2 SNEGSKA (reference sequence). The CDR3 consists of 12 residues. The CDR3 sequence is CSATDRADEQYV. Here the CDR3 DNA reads TGCAGTGCTACGGACAGGGCGGACGAGCAGTACGTC.

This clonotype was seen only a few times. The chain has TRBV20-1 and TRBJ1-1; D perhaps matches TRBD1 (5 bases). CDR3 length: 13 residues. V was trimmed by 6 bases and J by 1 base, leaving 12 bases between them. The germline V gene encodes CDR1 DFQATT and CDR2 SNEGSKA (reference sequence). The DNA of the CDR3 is TGCAGTGCCGTGGGGGGACCGAACACTGAAGCTTTCTTT. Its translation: CSAVGGPNTEAFF.

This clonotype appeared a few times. CDR3 bases: TGCAGTGCTACCAGGACTAGCGGGAACACAGATACGCAGTATTTT. Its translation: CSATRTSGNTDTQYF. V usage is TRBV20-1 and J usage is TRBJ2-3; 12 bases fit TRBD2. V lost 4 bases and J lost 2; bases outside the gene matches: 4. CDR3 length equals 15 residues. Germline assignment: CDR1 DFQATT and CDR2 SNEGSKA (reference sequence).

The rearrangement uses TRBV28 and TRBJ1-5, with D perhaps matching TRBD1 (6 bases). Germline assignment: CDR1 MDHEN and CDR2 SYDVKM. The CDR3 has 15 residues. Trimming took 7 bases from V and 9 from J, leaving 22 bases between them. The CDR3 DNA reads TGTGCCAGCACCGACTCGGGGGGCGGTAGATCGCCCCAGCATTTT. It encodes CASTDSGGGRSPQHF.

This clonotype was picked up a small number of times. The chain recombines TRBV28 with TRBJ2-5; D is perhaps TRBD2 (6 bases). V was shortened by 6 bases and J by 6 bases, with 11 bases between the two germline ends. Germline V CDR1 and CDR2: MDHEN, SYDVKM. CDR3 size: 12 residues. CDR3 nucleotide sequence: TGTGCCAGCAGCTCGGGACTGCAGACCCAGTACTTC. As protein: CASSSGLQTQYF.

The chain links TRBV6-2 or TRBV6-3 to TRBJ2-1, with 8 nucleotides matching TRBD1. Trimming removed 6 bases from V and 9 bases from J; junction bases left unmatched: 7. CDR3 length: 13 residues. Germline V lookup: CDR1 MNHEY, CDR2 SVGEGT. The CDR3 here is CASRTGQGPEQFF. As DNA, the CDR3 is TGTGCCAGCAGGACTGGACAGGGACCTGAGCAGTTCTTC.

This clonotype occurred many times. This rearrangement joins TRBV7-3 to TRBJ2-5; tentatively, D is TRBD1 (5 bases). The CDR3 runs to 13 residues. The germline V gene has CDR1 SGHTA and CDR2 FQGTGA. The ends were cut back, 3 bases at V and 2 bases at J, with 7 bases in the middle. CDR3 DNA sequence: TGTGCCAGCAGCTTCGACAGACAAGAGACCCAGTACTTC. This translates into CASSFDRQETQYF.

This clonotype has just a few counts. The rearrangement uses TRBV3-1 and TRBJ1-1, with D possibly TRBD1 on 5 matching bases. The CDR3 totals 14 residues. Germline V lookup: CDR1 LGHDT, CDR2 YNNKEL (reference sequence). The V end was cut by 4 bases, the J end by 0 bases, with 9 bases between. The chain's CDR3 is CASSPLTVNTEAFF. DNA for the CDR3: TGTGCCAGCAGCCCTTTGACAGTGAACACTGAAGCTTTCTTT.

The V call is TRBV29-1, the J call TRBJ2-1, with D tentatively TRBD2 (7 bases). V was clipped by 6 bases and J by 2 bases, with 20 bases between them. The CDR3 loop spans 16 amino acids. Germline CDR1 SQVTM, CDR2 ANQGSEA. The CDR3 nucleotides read TGCAGCGTCGGGGGCCCGCGGGGGTCCCCCTACAATGAGCAGTTCTTC. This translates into CSVGGPRGSPYNEQFF.

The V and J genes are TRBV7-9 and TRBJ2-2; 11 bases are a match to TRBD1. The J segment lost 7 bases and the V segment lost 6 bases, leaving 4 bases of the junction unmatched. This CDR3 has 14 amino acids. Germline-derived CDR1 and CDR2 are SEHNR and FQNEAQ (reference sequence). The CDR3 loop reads CASSGQGADGELFF. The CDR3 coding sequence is TGTGCCAGCAGTGGACAGGGGGCCGACGGGGAGCTGTTTTTT.

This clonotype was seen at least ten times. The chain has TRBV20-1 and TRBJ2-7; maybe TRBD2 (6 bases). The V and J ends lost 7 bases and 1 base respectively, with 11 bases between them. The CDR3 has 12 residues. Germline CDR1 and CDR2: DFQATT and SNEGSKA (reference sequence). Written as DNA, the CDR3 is TGCAGTGTCGGGAGTCAGTCCTACGAGCAGTACTTC. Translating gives CSVGSQSYEQYF.

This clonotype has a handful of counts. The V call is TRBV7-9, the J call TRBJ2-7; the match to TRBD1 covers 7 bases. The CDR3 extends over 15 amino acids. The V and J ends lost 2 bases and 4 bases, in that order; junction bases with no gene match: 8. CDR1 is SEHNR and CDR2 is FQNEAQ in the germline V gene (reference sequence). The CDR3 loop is CASSLNRDSQYEQYF. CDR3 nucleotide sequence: TGTGCCAGCAGCTTAAATAGGGACAGCCAATACGAGCAGTACTTC.

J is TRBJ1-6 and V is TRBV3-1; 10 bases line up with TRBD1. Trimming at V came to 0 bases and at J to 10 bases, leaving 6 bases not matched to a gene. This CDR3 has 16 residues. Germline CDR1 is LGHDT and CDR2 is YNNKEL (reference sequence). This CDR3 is CASSQDRGTGVSPLHF. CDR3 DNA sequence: TGTGCCAGCAGCCAAGATAGGGGGACAGGGGTATCACCCCTCCACTTT.

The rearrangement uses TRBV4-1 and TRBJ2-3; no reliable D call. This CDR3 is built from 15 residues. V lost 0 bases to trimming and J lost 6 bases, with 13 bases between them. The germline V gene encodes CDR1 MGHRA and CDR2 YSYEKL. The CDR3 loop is CASSQDTWGGDTQYF. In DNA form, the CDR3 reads TGCGCCAGCAGCCAAGATACGTGGGGTGGTGATACGCAGTATTTT.